This paragraph reports one T cell receptor beta chain. The data were taken from a study of glioma-infiltrating T cells after dendritic cell vaccination. For the study at large: Samples are from glioblastoma patients in Phase I and II dendritic cell vaccine trials. Autologous tumor lysate-pulsed dendritic cell vaccination was given between the early 2000s and the early 2010s. Dendritic cell vaccine was injected intradermally three times, biweekly.

The germline V gene encodes CDR1 MNHNS and CDR2 SASEGT. The CDR3 length is 16 residues. The J segment lost 3 bases and the V segment lost 3 bases, leaving 9 bases of the junction unmatched. The primer mix had 60 V beta and 13 J beta primers. Profiling relied on immunoSEQ multiplex PCR, and the TCRdb table lists in-frame clones only, not all of them. Of under 130,000 clones in the sample, 80% to 90% were seen once. The clonotype was recovered from a human donor with glioblastoma. The sample here was blood, taken before dendritic cell vaccination. V usage is TRBV6-1 and J usage is TRBJ1-2; 8 bases map to TRBD1. The CDR3 reads CASSEATGGIDYGYTF. CDR3 coding DNA: TGTGCCAGCAGTGAGGCTACAGGGGGAATAGACTATGGCTACACCTTC.